The 3 T cell receptor beta chains reported below all come from one sample, sequenced in a study of molecular identifiers for immune sequencing clone quantification. MiXCR, applied by TCRdb to the PCR reads, yields one record per CDR3 protein. The sample includes about half a million distinct CDR3 sequences, around a fifth seen only once; the top ten take about 0.84%. The sequencing sample was made of naive CD8+ T cells from blood, with Jurkat cell RNA spiked in. Indicated subset: FACS-sorted CD8+CD4-CCR7+CD45RA+ naive T cells. The receptor source for this set is a human donor in good health. Some libraries in this study had Jurkat cell RNA spiked in.

This clonotype occurred a few times. This sequence joins TRBV30 and TRBJ2-1; 14 nucleotides line up with TRBD2. The CDR3 is 17 residues long. V shed 2 bases and J 2 bases; nucleotides not matched to a gene: 5. The germline gives CDR1 GTSNPN, CDR2 SVGIG (reference sequence). CDR3 DNA sequence: TGTGCCTGGAGTTGGGGACTAGCGGGAGAGACCTACAATGAGCAGTTCTTC. It encodes CAWSWGLAGETYNEQFF.

J is TRBJ2-7 and V is TRBV27; D perhaps matches TRBD1 (5 bases). Germline V gives CDR1 MNHEY, CDR2 SMNVEV (reference sequence). The CDR3 consists of 13 residues. V dropped 5 bases and J dropped 3 bases, with 11 bases sitting between them. CDR3 sequence (DNA): TGTGCCAGCAGTCTGAGACAGTTCTACGAGCAGTACTTC. Translated, it gives CASSLRQFYEQYF.

The CDR3: CASSHGNRGPEAFF. The CDR3 nucleotides read TGCGCCAGCAGCCACGGAAACAGGGGTCCTGAAGCTTTCTTT. The chain employs TRBV4-3 and TRBJ1-1; 7 positions agree with TRBD1. This CDR3 contains 14 residues. Germline V CDR1 and CDR2: LGHNA, YSLEER. The junction had 7 bases not matched to a gene; V was cut back by 3 bases and J by 6 bases.